The 2 T cell receptor beta chains below come from one sample, sequenced in a study of blood T cell repertoires in COVID-19. TCRdb's table, derived via immunoSEQ multiplex PCR, lists solely in-frame clones and lacks some. There are roughly 200,000 clones in the sample; about 83% occur only once, and 0.95% to 1.5% lies in the top ten. The sequenced sample consisted of peripheral blood. These TCRs come from a woman aged 30 to 39 with COVID-19, enrolled during active disease.

J is TRBJ2-1 and V is TRBV5-5, with 10 bases that match TRBD1. The CDR3 loop spans 15 amino acids. CDR1 and CDR2 from the germline V gene are SGHKS and YYEKEE (reference sequence). The J segment lost 2 bases and the V segment lost 4 bases, leaving 3 bases of the junction unmatched. CDR3 sequence (DNA): TGTGCCAGCAGCGCAGGACAGGGGGCCTACAATGAGCAGTTCTTC. Translating gives CASSAGQGAYNEQFF.

The J gene is TRBJ1-1, the V gene TRBV7-6; 8 bases line up with TRBD1. Trimming cost V 5 bases and J 3 bases; bases outside gene matches: 2. Germline V gives CDR1 SGHVS, CDR2 FNYEAQ. The CDR3 is 13 amino acids. In DNA, the CDR3 is TGTGCCAGCAGCGTGGACAGGGACACTGAAGCTTTCTTT. It codes for CASSVDRDTEAFF.